This section outlines one T cell receptor beta chain sequence together with its context. Antigen: not known. Amplification yielded TCR beta CDR3 regions, with RNA transcripts as the source. The TCR CDR3 first-round RT-PCR relied on the HTBI primer set. TCRdb re-called the multiplex PCR reads with MiXCR, one entry per CDR3 protein. The sample lists 300,000 to 450,000 distinct CDR3 sequences, 15% to 18% occurring once. The data belong to a study of T cells in Graves' hyperthyroidism and ophthalmopathy. The study, taken as a whole, reports: Also found in blood were most expanded thyroid clonotypes above 0.001.

Looked up from germline, CDR1 is DFQATT and CDR2 is SNEGSKA (reference sequence). V was clipped by 3 bases and J by 7 bases, with 18 bases between them. This CDR3 contains 15 residues. Before ophthalmopathy appeared, progressors gave blood at initial hyperthyroidism diagnosis. PBMCs were obtained from about 9 ml fresh peripheral blood. This sequence joins TRBV20-1 and TRBJ2-2; D is perhaps TRBD1 or TRBD2 (5 bases each). The sequencing input was blood. The TCR comes from a young woman with Graves' hyperthyroidism that later progressed to Graves' ophthalmopathy. The CDR3 reads CSASTPWGSNGELFF. CDR3 sequence (DNA): TGCAGTGCTAGCACGCCTTGGGGGAGTAACGGGGAGCTGTTTTTT.